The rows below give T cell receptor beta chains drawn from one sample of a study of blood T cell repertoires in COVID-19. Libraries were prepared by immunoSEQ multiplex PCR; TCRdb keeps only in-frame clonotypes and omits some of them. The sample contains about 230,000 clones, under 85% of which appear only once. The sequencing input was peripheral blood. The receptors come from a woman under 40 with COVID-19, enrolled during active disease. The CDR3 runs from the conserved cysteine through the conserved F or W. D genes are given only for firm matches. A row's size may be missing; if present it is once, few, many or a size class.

CASNPKRTGARSSYEQYF	TGTGCCAGCAACCCCAAAAGAACAGGGGCCCGCTCCTCCTACGAGCAGTACTTC	.	.	TRBJ2-7	TRBV21-1
CASSSGGTGELFF	TGTGCCAGCAGCTCGGGGGGCACCGGGGAGCTGTTTTTT	TRBD2	.	TRBJ2-2	TRBV11-3
CASSRGGVSGNTIYF	TGTGCCAGCAGCCGAGGGGGGGTCTCTGGAAACACCATATATTTT	.	.	TRBJ1-3	TRBV9
CASTEGQGRDTEAFF	TGTGCCAGCACCGAAGGACAGGGGAGAGACACTGAAGCTTTCTTT	TRBD1	few	TRBJ1-1	TRBV9
CASSHPKGGGKDTQYF	TGTGCCAGCAGCCACCCCAAAGGCGGGGGTAAAGATACGCAGTATTTT	TRBD2	.	TRBJ2-3	TRBV4-2
CASSRPRTDSSYNSPLHF	TGCGCCAGCTCAAGGCCCCGGACAGACAGCTCCTATAATTCACCCCTCCACTTT	.	few	TRBJ1-6	TRBV23-1
CASSIGPGSAYNEQFF	TGTGCCAGTAGTATAGGTCCAGGCTCGGCCTACAATGAGCAGTTCTTC	.	.	TRBJ2-1	TRBV19
CSVEPPGTSGNEQFF	TGCAGCGTTGAACCCCCCGGGACTAGCGGAAATGAGCAGTTCTTC	TRBD2	.	TRBJ2-1	TRBV29-1
CASSPLSSYEQYF	TGTGCCAGCAGTCCTCTGAGCTCCTACGAGCAGTACTTC	.	.	TRBJ2-7	TRBV27
CATRTSGANVLTF	TGCGCCACCCGGACTTCTGGGGCCAACGTCCTGACTTTC	.	.	TRBJ2-6	TRBV5-1
CASSEMDRHNYNEQFF	TGTGCCAGCAGTGAAATGGACAGGCACAACTACAATGAGCAGTTCTTC	TRBD1	.	TRBJ2-1	TRBV6-1
CASSYSGGALDTQYF	TGTGCCAGCAGTTACAGCGGGGGGGCCTTAGATACGCAGTATTTT	TRBD2	.	TRBJ2-3	TRBV6-6
CASSYLGAAPEAFF	TGTGCCAGCAGCTATCTGGGGGCGGCCCCTGAAGCTTTCTTT	.	.	TRBJ1-1	TRBV5-5
CASSLGGQLSNQPQHF	TGTGCCAGCAGCTTGGGGGGACAGCTTAGCAATCAGCCCCAGCATTTT	TRBD1	.	TRBJ1-5	TRBV5-4
CASSRTGWAEAFF	TGTGCCAGCAGTCGTACAGGGTGGGCTGAAGCTTTCTTT	.	.	TRBJ1-1	TRBV9
CATSRDIAMRTDTQYF	TGTGCCACCAGCAGAGACATAGCGATGCGCACAGATACGCAGTATTTT	.	many	TRBJ2-3	TRBV15
CASSLMAENTEAFF	TGCGCCAGCAGCTTGATGGCGGAGAACACTGAAGCTTTCTTT	.	.	TRBJ1-1	TRBV5-1
CASSLGPGRADTQYF	TGTGCCAGCAGCTTGGGGCCAGGGAGGGCAGATACGCAGTATTTT	TRBD2	.	TRBJ2-3	TRBV5-5
CASRIETGPYEQYF	TGCGCCAGCAGAATCGAAACAGGCCCTTACGAGCAGTACTTC	.	.	TRBJ2-7	TRBV5-1
CASSLQPGETQYF	TGTGCCAGCAGTTTACAACCAGGAGAGACCCAGTACTTC	.	.	TRBJ2-5	TRBV28
CAWSVWTGDTQYF	TGTGCCTGGAGTGTTTGGACTGGAGATACGCAGTATTTT	.	.	TRBJ2-3	TRBV30
CASSWQGKHEQYF	TGTGCCAGCAGTTGGCAGGGGAAGCACGAGCAGTACTTC	.	.	TRBJ2-7	TRBV6-5
CASSQDLGGQGLSMSYGYTF	TGTGCCAGCAGCCAAGATCTCGGGGGACAGGGACTATCTATGTCCTATGGCTACACCTTC	TRBD1	.	TRBJ1-2	TRBV4-2
CASSLASAEAFF	TGTGCCAGCAGTTTAGCGAGTGCTGAAGCTTTCTTT	.	.	TRBJ1-1	TRBV12-3/TRBV12-4
CASSSPGVYTGELFF	TGTGCCAGCAGCTCCCCAGGGGTTTACACCGGGGAGCTGTTTTTT	.	.	TRBJ2-2	TRBV9
CASSQEASGSYEQYF	TGTGCCAGCAGCCAAGAGGCTAGCGGGAGCTACGAGCAGTACTTC	TRBD2	once	TRBJ2-7	TRBV4-2
CASIPLGGGRSSYEQYF	TGTGCCAGCATCCCCTTGGGCGGTGGGAGGAGCTCCTACGAGCAGTACTTC	.	.	TRBJ2-7	TRBV6-2/TRBV6-3
CASSYTNHRGEQYF	TGTGCCAGCAGTTACACCAACCACAGGGGCGAGCAGTACTTC	TRBD1	.	TRBJ2-7	TRBV6-5
CASSQETTGGPYNEQFF	TGTGCCAGCAGCCAAGAAACAACAGGGGGCCCCTACAATGAGCAGTTCTTC	TRBD1	.	TRBJ2-1	TRBV4-2
CASSPGGLAAPYTQYF	TGTGCCAGCAGCCCGGGGGGACTAGCGGCCCCGTATACGCAGTATTTT	TRBD2	few	TRBJ2-3	TRBV5-5
CANYRGHPGELFF	TGTGCCAACTACAGGGGGCACCCCGGGGAGCTGTTTTTT	TRBD1	.	TRBJ2-2	TRBV15
CASSGGTDNEQFF	TGTGCCAGCAGCGGAGGGACAGACAATGAGCAGTTCTTC	.	.	TRBJ2-1	TRBV5-6
CAWKNRQLNTEAFF	TGTGCCTGGAAGAACAGGCAGCTGAACACTGAAGCTTTCTTT	.	.	TRBJ1-1	TRBV30
CSASDRGSGYTF	TGCAGCGCCTCGGACAGGGGGAGTGGCTACACCTTC	TRBD1	.	TRBJ1-2	TRBV29-1
CATSGGREGASYEQYF	TGTGCCACCAGCGGCGGCAGGGAAGGAGCCTCCTACGAGCAGTACTTC	.	.	TRBJ2-7	TRBV15